This is a list of T cell receptor beta chains from one sample in a study of T cell responses to AZD1222 COVID-19 vaccine. Here immunoSEQ multiplex PCR was the method, and the copy in TCRdb shows in-frame clones only, minus some. Among under 150,000 clones, around 88% were seen once, and the ten largest hold approximately 10%. The sample consisted of peripheral blood, taken on day 0 of AZD1222 vaccination. These receptors were taken from an adult in good health. CDR3s include the opening cysteine and the closing phenylalanine or tryptophan. The D gene is left open where the match is weak. Size is omitted from some rows. Given values are once, few, many or a class for expanded clones.

d_call j_call v_call clone_size cdr3_aa cdr3_nt
NA TRBJ2-1 TRBV7-2 once CASSLGGTSHNEQFF TGTGCCAGCAGCTTAGGGGGGACAAGCCACAATGAGCAGTTCTTC
NA TRBJ1-2 TRBV2 NA CASGAEIGYTF TGTGCCAGCGGGGCAGAGATTGGCTACACCTTC
NA TRBJ1-3 TRBV9 NA CASSVDTGPSGNTIYF TGTGCCAGCAGCGTAGATACGGGCCCATCGGGAAACACCATATATTTT
NA TRBJ1-2 TRBV28 NA CASREVGGYGYTF TGTGCCAGCAGGGAGGTGGGGGGTTATGGCTACACCTTC
NA TRBJ2-7 TRBV28 NA CASSPPAYEQYF TGTGCCAGCAGTCCCCCCGCCTACGAGCAGTACTTC
TRBD2 TRBJ2-5 TRBV4-2 NA CASSQDRQRGPGGTQYF TGTGCCAGCAGCCAAGATCGGCAGCGGGGGCCGGGGGGGACCCAGTACTTC
TRBD1 TRBJ1-4 TRBV2 NA CASKDRVNEKLFF TGTGCCAGCAAGGACAGGGTTAATGAAAAACTGTTTTTT
NA TRBJ1-6 TRBV11-2 NA CASSLEQRGGFGGNSPLHF TGTGCCAGCAGCTTAGAACAGCGAGGAGGGTTCGGGGGGAATTCACCCCTCCACTTT
NA TRBJ1-1 TRBV3-1/TRBV3-2 NA CASSRTVGLVEAFF TGTGCCAGCAGCAGGACAGTAGGATTAGTTGAAGCTTTCTTT
NA TRBJ1-2 TRBV5-6 NA CASSLDAGRYTF TGTGCCAGCAGCTTGGATGCAGGGCGCTACACCTTC
NA TRBJ1-2 TRBV7-9 NA CASSRNYGYTF TGTGCCAGCAGTCGTAACTATGGCTACACCTTC
NA TRBJ1-4 TRBV4-1 NA CASSLGENNEKLFF TGCGCCAGCAGCCTGGGGGAGAATAATGAAAAACTGTTTTTT
TRBD1 TRBJ1-4 TRBV30 NA CAWSFTQGAFEKLFF TGTGCCTGGAGTTTCACACAGGGGGCATTTGAAAAACTGTTTTTT
TRBD1 TRBJ1-2 TRBV7-2 NA CASRILGQGDGYTF TGTGCCAGCAGAATCCTAGGACAGGGAGATGGCTACACCTTC
NA TRBJ1-1 TRBV6-5 NA CASSYRAVAFF TGTGCCAGCAGTTACAGGGCAGTAGCTTTCTTT
TRBD1 TRBJ1-1 TRBV28 NA CASSSTGENTEAFF TGTGCCAGCAGTTCGACAGGGGAGAACACTGAAGCTTTCTTT
NA TRBJ1-3 TRBV5-4 NA CASSGGNTIYF TGTGCCAGCAGCGGCGGAAACACCATATATTTT
NA TRBJ1-2 TRBV27 NA CASSWGPNYGYTF TGTGCCAGCAGTTGGGGGCCTAACTATGGCTACACCTTC
TRBD1 TRBJ2-7 TRBV6-2/TRBV6-3 NA CASSFGQGADEQYF TGTGCCAGCAGTTTTGGACAGGGGGCGGACGAGCAGTACTTC
NA TRBJ2-7 TRBV5-1 NA CASSGLGPGEQYF TGCGCCAGCAGTGGTCTGGGTCCGGGCGAGCAGTACTTC
TRBD1 TRBJ1-5 TRBV24-1 NA CATSDPGQGANQPQHF TGTGCCACCAGTGACCCCGGACAGGGGGCGAATCAGCCCCAGCATTTT
TRBD1 TRBJ1-5 TRBV9 NA CASSAGGQGGQPQHF TGTGCCAGCAGCGCGGGGGGACAGGGAGGTCAGCCCCAGCATTTT
NA TRBJ2-2 TRBV18 NA CASSPPGVLTGELFF TGTGCCAGCTCACCCCCGGGGGTTTTAACCGGGGAGCTGTTTTTT
NA TRBJ2-7 TRBV11-2 NA CASSSDPGFYEQYF TGTGCCAGCAGCTCAGACCCCGGCTTCTACGAGCAGTACTTC
TRBD1 TRBJ2-1 TRBV6-5 NA CASSRDRTYNEQFF TGTGCCAGCAGTCGGGACAGAACCTACAATGAGCAGTTCTTC
NA TRBJ1-2 TRBV19 NA CASTPRTGYGYTF TGTGCCAGTACCCCGAGGACGGGCTATGGCTACACCTTC
NA TRBJ1-6 TRBV30 once CAWSSRVLHF TGTGCCTGGAGTTCGCGTGTCCTCCACTTT
NA TRBJ2-1 TRBV6-6 NA CASSRAAGGNEQFF TGTGCCAGCAGTCGCGCCGCCGGGGGTAATGAGCAGTTCTTC
TRBD1 TRBJ1-2 TRBV4-3 NA CASSQDRGTGGANYGYTF TGCGCCAGCAGCCAAGATAGGGGGACAGGGGGGGCTAACTATGGCTACACCTTC
TRBD1 TRBJ1-2 TRBV27 NA CASSLSGTGSGYTF TGTGCCAGCAGTTTATCAGGGACAGGGAGCGGCTACACCTTC
TRBD1 TRBJ1-2 TRBV7-2 once CASSSGQGAFGYTF TGTGCCAGCAGCTCGGGACAGGGGGCTTTTGGCTACACCTTC
TRBD1 TRBJ1-1 TRBV28 NA CASSLIGSGGENTEAFF TGTGCCAGCAGTTTAATAGGGTCAGGGGGCGAGAACACTGAAGCTTTCTTT
NA TRBJ1-1 TRBV29-1 NA CSVAPNTEAFF TGCAGCGTTGCCCCCAACACTGAAGCTTTCTTT
NA TRBJ1-1 TRBV28 NA CASSLVNTEAFF TGTGCCAGCAGTTTGGTGAACACTGAAGCTTTCTTT
NA TRBJ2-3 TRBV24-1 NA CATSDSRERTDTQYF TGTGCCACCAGTGATTCTAGGGAGCGGACAGATACGCAGTATTTT
NA TRBJ2-7 TRBV11-2 few CASSLDPGVTYEQYF TGTGCCAGCAGCTTAGACCCGGGGGTGACCTACGAGCAGTACTTC
TRBD1 TRBJ1-4 TRBV3-1/TRBV3-2 once CASRPGQGVEKLFF TGTGCCAGCAGACCGGGACAGGGGGTTGAAAAACTGTTTTTT